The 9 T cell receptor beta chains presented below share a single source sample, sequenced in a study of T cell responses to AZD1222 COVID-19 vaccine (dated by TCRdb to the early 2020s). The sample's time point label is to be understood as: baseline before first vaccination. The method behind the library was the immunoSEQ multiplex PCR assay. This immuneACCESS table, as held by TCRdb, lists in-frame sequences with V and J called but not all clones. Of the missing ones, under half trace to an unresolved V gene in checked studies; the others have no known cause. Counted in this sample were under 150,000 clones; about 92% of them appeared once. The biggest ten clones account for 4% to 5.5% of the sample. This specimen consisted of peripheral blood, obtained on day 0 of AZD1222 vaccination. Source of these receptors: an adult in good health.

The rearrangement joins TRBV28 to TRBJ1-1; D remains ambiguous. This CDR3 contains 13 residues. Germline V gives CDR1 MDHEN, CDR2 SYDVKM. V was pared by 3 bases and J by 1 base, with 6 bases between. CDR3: CASSLGSNTEAFF. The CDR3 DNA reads TGTGCCAGCAGTTTGGGGTCGAACACTGAAGCTTTCTTT.

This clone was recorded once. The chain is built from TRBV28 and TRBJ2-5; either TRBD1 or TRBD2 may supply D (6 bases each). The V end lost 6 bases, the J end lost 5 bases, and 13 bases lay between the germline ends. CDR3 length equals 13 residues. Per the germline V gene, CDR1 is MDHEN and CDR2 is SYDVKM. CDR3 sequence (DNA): TGTGCCAGCAGGGAGGGGGTGGAGGAGACCCAGTACTTC. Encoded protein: CASREGVEETQYF.

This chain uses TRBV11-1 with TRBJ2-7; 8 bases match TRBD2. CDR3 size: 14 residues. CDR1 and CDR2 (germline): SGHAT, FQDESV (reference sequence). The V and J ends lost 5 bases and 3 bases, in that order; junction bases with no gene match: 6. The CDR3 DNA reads TGTGCCAGCAGCCGGACTAGCAGCAACTACGAGCAGTACTTC. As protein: CASSRTSSNYEQYF.

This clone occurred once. The CDR3: CASSFHSLDAFF. The CDR3 region has the DNA TGTGCCAGCAGTTTCCATTCCTTGGACGCTTTCTTT. The chain combines TRBV12-3 or TRBV12-4 with TRBJ1-1, with D unclear. This CDR3 has 12 amino acids. Trimming stripped 3 bases from V and 11 bases from J, with 13 bases between.

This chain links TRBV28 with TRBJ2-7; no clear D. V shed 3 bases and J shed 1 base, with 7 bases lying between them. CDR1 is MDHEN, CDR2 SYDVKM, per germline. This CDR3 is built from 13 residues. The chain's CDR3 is CASSFSESYEQYF. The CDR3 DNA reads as TGTGCCAGCAGTTTCTCCGAATCCTACGAGCAGTACTTC. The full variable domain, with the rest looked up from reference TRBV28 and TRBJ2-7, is DVKVTQSSRYLVKRTGEKVFLECVQDMDHENMFWYRQDPGLGLRLIYFSYDVKMKEKGDIPEGYSVSREKKERFSLILESASTNQTSMYLCASSFSESYEQYFGPGTRLTVT.

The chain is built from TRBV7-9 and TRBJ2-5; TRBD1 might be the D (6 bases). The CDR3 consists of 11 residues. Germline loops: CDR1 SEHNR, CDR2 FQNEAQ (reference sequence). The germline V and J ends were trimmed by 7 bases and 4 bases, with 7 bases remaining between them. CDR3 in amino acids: CASTGAETQYF. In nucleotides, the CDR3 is TGTGCCAGCACAGGGGCAGAGACCCAGTACTTC.

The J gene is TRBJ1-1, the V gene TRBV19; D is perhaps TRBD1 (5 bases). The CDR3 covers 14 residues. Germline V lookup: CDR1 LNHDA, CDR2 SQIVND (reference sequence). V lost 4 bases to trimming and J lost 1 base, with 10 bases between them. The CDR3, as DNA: TGTGCCAGTAGTACGGGGCTGCCGAACACTGAAGCTTTCTTT. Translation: CASSTGLPNTEAFF.

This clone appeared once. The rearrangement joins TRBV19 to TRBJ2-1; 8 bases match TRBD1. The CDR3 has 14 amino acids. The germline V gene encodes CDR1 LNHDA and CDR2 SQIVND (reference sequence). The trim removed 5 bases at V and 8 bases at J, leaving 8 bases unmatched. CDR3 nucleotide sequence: TGTGCCAGTAGTCAGGGACAGGTGGTCTATGAGCAGTTCTTC. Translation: CASSQGQVVYEQFF. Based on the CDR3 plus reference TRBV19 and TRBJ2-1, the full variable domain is DGGITQSPKYLFRKEGQNVTLSCEQNLNHDAMYWYRQDPGQGLRLIYYSQIVNDFQKGDIAEGYSVSREKKESFPLTVTSAQKNPTAFYLCASSQGQVVYEQFFGPGTRLTVL.

The CDR3 loop is CASSSGTSGVYNEQFF. The CDR3 bases are TGCGCCAGCAGCTCCGGGACTAGCGGGGTCTACAATGAGCAGTTCTTC. The V call is TRBV5-1, the J call TRBJ2-1; 13 bases align to TRBD2. The CDR3 spans 16 residues. Unmatched junction bases numbered 3, after V lost 3 bases and J lost 3 bases. The germline gives CDR1 SGHRS, CDR2 YFSETQ.